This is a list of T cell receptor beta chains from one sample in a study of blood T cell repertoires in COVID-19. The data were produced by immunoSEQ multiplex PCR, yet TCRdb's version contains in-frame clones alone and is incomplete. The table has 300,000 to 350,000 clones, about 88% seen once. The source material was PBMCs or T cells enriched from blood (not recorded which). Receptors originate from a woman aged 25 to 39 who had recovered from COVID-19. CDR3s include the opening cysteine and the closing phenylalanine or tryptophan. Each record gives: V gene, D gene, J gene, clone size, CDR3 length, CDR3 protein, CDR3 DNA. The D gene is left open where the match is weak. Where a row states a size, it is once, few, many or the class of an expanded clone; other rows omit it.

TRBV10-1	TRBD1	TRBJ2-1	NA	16	CASSESTGMKDNEQFF	TGCGCCAGCAGTGAGTCGACAGGGATGAAGGACAATGAGCAGTTCTTC
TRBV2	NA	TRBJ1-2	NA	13	CASTRVEGYGYTF	TGTGCCAGCACCCGGGTTGAGGGTTATGGCTACACCTTC
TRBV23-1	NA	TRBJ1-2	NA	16	CASSQLSSGVNYGYTF	TGCGCCAGCAGTCAATTATCTTCAGGGGTTAACTATGGCTACACCTTC
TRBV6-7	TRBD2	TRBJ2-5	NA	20	CASSYSIGGSGGTNQETQYF	TGTGCCAGCAGTTACTCGATTGGAGGGAGCGGGGGGACGAACCAAGAGACCCAGTACTTC
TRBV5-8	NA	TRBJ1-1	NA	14	CASSLQGLGTEAFF	TGTGCCAGCAGCTTGCAGGGATTGGGCACTGAAGCTTTCTTT
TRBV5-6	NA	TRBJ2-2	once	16	CASSLAARGYTGELFF	TGTGCCAGCAGCTTGGCCGCCAGGGGTTACACCGGGGAGCTGTTTTTT
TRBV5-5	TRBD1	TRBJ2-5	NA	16	CASSSGGAIVRETQYF	TGTGCCAGCAGCTCAGGGGGAGCTATTGTTCGAGAGACCCAGTACTTC
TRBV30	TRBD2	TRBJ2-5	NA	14	CAWRLAGNQETQYF	TGTGCCTGGAGGTTAGCGGGGAACCAAGAGACCCAGTACTTC
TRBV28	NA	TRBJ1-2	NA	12	CASSPPRWGYTF	TGTGCCAGCAGTCCCCCTCGGTGGGGCTACACCTTC
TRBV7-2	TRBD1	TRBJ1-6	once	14	CASSPGQGDSPLHF	TGTGCCAGCAGTCCTGGACAGGGTGATTCACCCCTCCACTTT
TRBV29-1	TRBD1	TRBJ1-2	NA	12	CSVEQGAVGYTF	TGCAGCGTTGAACAGGGGGCGGTCGGCTACACCTTC
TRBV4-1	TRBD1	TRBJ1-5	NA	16	CASSHSGTGENQPQHF	TGCGCCAGCAGCCATTCCGGGACAGGGGAAAATCAGCCCCAGCATTTT
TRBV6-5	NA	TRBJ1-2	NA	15	CASSPGYGEGYGYTF	TGTGCCAGCAGTCCAGGGTATGGCGAAGGCTATGGCTACACCTTC
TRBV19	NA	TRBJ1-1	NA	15	CASSMSGLRNTEAFF	TGTGCCAGTAGTATGTCTGGGCTTCGGAACACTGAAGCTTTCTTT
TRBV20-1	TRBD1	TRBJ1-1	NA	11	CSARLDREAFF	TGCAGTGCTAGGCTAGACAGGGAGGCTTTCTTT
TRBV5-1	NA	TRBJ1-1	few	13	CASSLLINTEAFF	TGCGCCAGCAGCCTACTAATAAACACTGAAGCTTTCTTT
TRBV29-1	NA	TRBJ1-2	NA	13	CSVELETQNGYTF	TGCAGCGTTGAATTGGAGACTCAGAATGGCTACACCTTC
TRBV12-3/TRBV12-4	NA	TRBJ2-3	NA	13	CASSSRGSDTQYF	TGTGCCAGCAGTTCCCGCGGCTCAGATACGCAGTATTTT
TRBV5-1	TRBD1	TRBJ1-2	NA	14	CASSFGTGNYGYTF	TGCGCCAGCAGCTTCGGGACAGGAAACTATGGCTACACCTTC
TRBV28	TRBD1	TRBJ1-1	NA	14	CASYGDRANTEAFF	TGTGCCAGCTATGGGGACAGGGCGAACACTGAAGCTTTCTTT
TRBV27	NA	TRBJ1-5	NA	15	CASSLGTGNNQPQHF	TGTGCCAGCAGTTTAGGAACGGGGAATAATCAGCCCCAGCATTTT
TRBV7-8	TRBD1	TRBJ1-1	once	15	CASSLGTGSNTEAFF	TGTGCCAGCAGCCTCGGGACAGGGTCGAACACTGAAGCTTTCTTT
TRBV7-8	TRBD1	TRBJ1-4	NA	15	CASSPRTGGTEKLFF	TGTGCCAGCAGCCCGCGGACAGGGGGCACTGAAAAACTGTTTTTT
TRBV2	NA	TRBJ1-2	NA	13	CASIDRANYGYTF	TGTGCCAGCATAGACAGAGCTAACTATGGCTACACCTTC
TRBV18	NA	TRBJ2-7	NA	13	CASSPNRDYEQYF	TGTGCCAGCTCACCAAACAGGGACTACGAGCAGTACTTC
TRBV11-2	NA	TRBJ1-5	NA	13	CASSRTVEQPQHF	TGTGCCAGCAGCCGAACCGTAGAGCAGCCCCAGCATTTT
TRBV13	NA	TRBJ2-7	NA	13	CASSPSWGRDLYF	TGTGCCAGCAGCCCCTCTTGGGGCAGGGACTTGTACTTC
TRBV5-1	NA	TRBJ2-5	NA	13	CASSFRVRETQYF	TGCGCCAGCAGCTTCCGGGTACGCGAGACCCAGTACTTC
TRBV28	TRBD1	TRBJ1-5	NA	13	CASSNDRVQPQHF	TGTGCCAGCAGTAACGACAGGGTTCAGCCCCAGCATTTT
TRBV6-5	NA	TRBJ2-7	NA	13	CASSSPGSYEQYF	TGTGCCAGCAGTTCCCCAGGTTCCTACGAGCAGTACTTC
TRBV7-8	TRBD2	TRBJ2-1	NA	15	CASSLERGGGNEQFF	TGTGCCAGCAGCTTAGAGCGGGGGGGCGGCAATGAGCAGTTCTTC
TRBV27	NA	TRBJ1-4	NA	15	CASSLSAAANEKLFF	TGTGCCAGCAGTTTATCTGCGGCCGCTAATGAAAAACTGTTTTTT
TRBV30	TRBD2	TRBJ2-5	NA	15	CAWSVRGGGPGTQYF	TGTGCCTGGAGTGTACGGGGCGGGGGGCCTGGGACCCAGTACTTC
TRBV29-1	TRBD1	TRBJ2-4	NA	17	CSGTGGQSILHKNIQYF	TGCAGCGGGACAGGGGGCCAGTCCATACTCCACAAAAACATTCAGTACTTC
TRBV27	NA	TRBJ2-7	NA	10	CANLGNEQYF	TGTGCCAACCTAGGAAACGAGCAGTACTTC
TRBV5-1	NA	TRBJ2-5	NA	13	CASSLTGEETQYF	TGCGCCAGCAGCTTGACAGGAGAGGAGACCCAGTACTTC
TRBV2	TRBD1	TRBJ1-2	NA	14	CASSFDRETFGYTF	TGTGCCAGCAGCTTCGACAGGGAAACGTTTGGCTACACCTTC
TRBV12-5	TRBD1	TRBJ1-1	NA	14	CASGPRTGNTEAFF	TGTGCTAGTGGTCCCCGGACAGGGAACACTGAAGCTTTCTTT
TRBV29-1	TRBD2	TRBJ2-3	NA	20	CSVEGEGSLAGGPWPDTQYF	TGCAGCGTTGAGGGAGAGGGGTCCCTAGCGGGGGGGCCGTGGCCAGATACGCAGTATTTT
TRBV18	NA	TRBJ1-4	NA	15	CASSPRRSTNEKLFF	TGTGCCAGCTCACCACGGCGGTCAACTAATGAAAAACTGTTTTTT
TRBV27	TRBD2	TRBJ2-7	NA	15	CASRSNRDYTYEQYF	TGTGCCAGCAGGTCCAACCGGGACTACACCTACGAGCAGTACTTC
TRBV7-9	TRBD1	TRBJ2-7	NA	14	CASSRRDRTYEQYF	TGTGCCAGCAGCCGCCGGGACAGAACCTACGAGCAGTACTTC
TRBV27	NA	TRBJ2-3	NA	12	CASSYNTDTQYF	TGTGCCAGCAGTTATAACACAGATACGCAGTATTTT
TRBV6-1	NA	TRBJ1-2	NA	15	CASSELYRGNYGYTF	TGTGCCAGCAGTGAACTCTACCGGGGTAACTATGGCTACACCTTC
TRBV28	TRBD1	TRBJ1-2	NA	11	CASEGASGYTF	TGTGCCAGTGAGGGGGCCTCGGGCTACACCTTC
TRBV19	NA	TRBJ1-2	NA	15	CASSMADRANYGYTF	TGTGCCAGTAGTATGGCGGACAGAGCTAACTATGGCTACACCTTC
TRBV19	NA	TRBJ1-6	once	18	CASEGGAGRSSYNSPLHF	TGTGCCTCAGAAGGAGGGGCAGGACGGAGCTCCTATAATTCACCCCTCCACTTT
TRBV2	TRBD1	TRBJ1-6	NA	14	CASTTGTVNSPLHF	TGTGCCAGCACCACCGGGACAGTAAATTCACCCCTCCACTTT
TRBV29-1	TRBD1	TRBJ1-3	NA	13	CSGDRGSGNTIYF	TGCAGCGGGGACAGGGGCTCTGGAAACACCATATATTTT
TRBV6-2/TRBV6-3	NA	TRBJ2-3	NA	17	CASSDEEAGRLGDTQYF	TGTGCCAGCAGCGACGAAGAGGCGGGGCGGTTGGGAGATACGCAGTATTTT
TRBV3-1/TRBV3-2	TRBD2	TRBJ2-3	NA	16	CASSLLAGGNTDTQYF	TGTGCCAGCAGCCTACTAGCGGGGGGGAACACAGATACGCAGTATTTT
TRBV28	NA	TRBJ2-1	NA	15	CASSISLAGENEQFF	TGTGCCAGCAGTATCTCCTTGGCAGGGGAGAATGAGCAGTTCTTC